A selection of T cell receptor beta chains follows, all from one sample in a study of blood T cell repertoires in COVID-19. TCRdb keeps only in-frame clones here, not all; method: immunoSEQ multiplex PCR. The table shows fewer than 200,000 clones, with approximately 91% occurring only once. What was sequenced was peripheral blood. These receptors were taken from a man in his late teens or twenties with COVID-19, enrolled during active disease. Both conserved end residues are part of each CDR3. The order of the fields is V gene, D gene, J gene, clone size, CDR3 DNA, CDR3 protein. A D gene is named only where the DNA matches it firmly. Expanded clones are given a class, and other clones once, few, many or no size at all.

V: TRBV7-2; D: .; J: TRBJ2-1; size: .; DNA: TGTGCCAGCAGCTTCAGGGCGGCGGGGTACAATGAGCAGTTCTTC; CDR3: CASSFRAAGYNEQFF
V: TRBV9; D: .; J: TRBJ1-2; size: .; DNA: TGTGCCAGCAGCGTAGCAGGGAACTATGGCTACACCTTC; CDR3: CASSVAGNYGYTF
V: TRBV10-2; D: .; J: TRBJ2-2; size: .; DNA: TGCGCCAGCAGCCAGGGACAAGCCTACACCGGGGAGCTGTTTTTT; CDR3: CASSQGQAYTGELFF
V: TRBV18; D: .; J: TRBJ1-5; size: .; DNA: TGTGCCAGCTCAGCTACAGCCCAGGAGCCCCAGCATTTT; CDR3: CASSATAQEPQHF
V: TRBV27; D: .; J: TRBJ2-1; size: once; DNA: TGTGCCAGCCGCCTGGGGGGGCGCAATGAGCAGTTCTTC; CDR3: CASRLGGRNEQFF
V: TRBV27; D: TRBD2; J: TRBJ2-3; size: .; DNA: TGTGCCAGCATACCGGGGGGAGCAGATACGCAGTATTTT; CDR3: CASIPGGADTQYF
V: TRBV5-1; D: TRBD1; J: TRBJ2-7; size: .; DNA: TGCGCCAGCAGCCCCTGGACAGGGGCCTACGAGCAGTACTTC; CDR3: CASSPWTGAYEQYF
V: TRBV3-1/TRBV3-2; D: TRBD2; J: TRBJ2-1; size: .; DNA: TGTGCCAGCAGCCAAGAAAAGCGGGAAACAGCCTACAATGAGCAGTTCTTC; CDR3: CASSQEKRETAYNEQFF
V: TRBV7-9; D: .; J: TRBJ2-1; size: once; DNA: TGTGCCAGCAGCTTAGGACTTGTTGAGCAGTTCTTC; CDR3: CASSLGLVEQFF
V: TRBV28; D: TRBD1; J: TRBJ2-1; size: .; DNA: TGTGCCAGCAGTCCGGGACAGGGGTTCGATGAGCAGTTCTTC; CDR3: CASSPGQGFDEQFF
V: TRBV9; D: TRBD2; J: TRBJ2-2; size: .; DNA: TGTGCCAGCAGCGAGGGACTAGCGGCCGACACCGGGGAGCTGTTTTTT; CDR3: CASSEGLAADTGELFF
V: TRBV6-5; D: .; J: TRBJ2-7; size: .; DNA: TGTGCCAGCAGTCCAGACAGATACGAGCAGTACTTC; CDR3: CASSPDRYEQYF
V: TRBV30; D: .; J: TRBJ2-7; size: .; DNA: TGTGCCTGGGTCGCGGGCTACGAGCAGTACTTC; CDR3: CAWVAGYEQYF
V: TRBV4-2; D: .; J: TRBJ1-2; size: .; DNA: TGTGCCAGCAGCCAAGATAGGAGGGGTATAGGGTATGGCTACACCTTC; CDR3: CASSQDRRGIGYGYTF
V: TRBV7-9; D: .; J: TRBJ2-2; size: .; DNA: TGTGCCAGCAGCGTCGGGACTACCGGGGAGCTGTTTTTT; CDR3: CASSVGTTGELFF
V: TRBV11-3; D: TRBD2; J: TRBJ2-7; size: once; DNA: TGTGCCAGCAGCTTACTAGCGGGGAGATCCCACGAGCAGTACTTC; CDR3: CASSLLAGRSHEQYF
V: TRBV6-6; D: .; J: TRBJ2-2; size: once; DNA: TGTGCCACCCTCCGGGCCGGGGAGCTGTTTTTT; CDR3: CATLRAGELFF